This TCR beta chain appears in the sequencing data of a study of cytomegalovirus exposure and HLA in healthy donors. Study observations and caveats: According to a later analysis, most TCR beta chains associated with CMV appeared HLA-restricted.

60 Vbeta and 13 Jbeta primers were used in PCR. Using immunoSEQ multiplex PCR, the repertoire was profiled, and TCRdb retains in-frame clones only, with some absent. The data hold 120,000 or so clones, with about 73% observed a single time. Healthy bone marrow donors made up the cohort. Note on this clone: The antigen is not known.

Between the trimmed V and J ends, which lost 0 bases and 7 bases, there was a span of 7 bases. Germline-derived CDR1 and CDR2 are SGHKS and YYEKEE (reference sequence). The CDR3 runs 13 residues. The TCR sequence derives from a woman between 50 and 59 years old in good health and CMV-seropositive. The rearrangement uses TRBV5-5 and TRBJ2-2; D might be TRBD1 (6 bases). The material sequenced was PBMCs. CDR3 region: CASSLVGGGELFF. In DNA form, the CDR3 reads TGTGCCAGCAGCTTGGTAGGGGGCGGGGAGCTGTTTTTT.